This passage covers 29 T cell receptor beta chains from one sample sequenced in a study of cytomegalovirus exposure and HLA in healthy donors (dated by TCRdb to 2015 to 2018). The library was generated by the immunoSEQ multiplex PCR assay. For the multiplex PCR, a mixture combining 60 forward primers for TCR Vbeta segments and 13 reverse primers for TCR Jbeta segments was used. As stored in TCRdb, this immuneACCESS dataset retains in-frame rearrangements with V and J assigned. A fraction of the clones does not appear; measured against another copy, unresolved V genes explain less than half of the discrepancy, and the remainder lacks a known reason. This sample has about 190,000 clones in its table, and approximately 77% of those were observed once. The ten largest clones take up approximately 3.6% of the sample. Sequencing input: PBMCs. All receptors come from a man in his forties or fifties in good health and CMV-seropositive.

The rearrangement uses TRBV6-5 and TRBJ1-6; 11 bases map to TRBD1. Germline V lookup: CDR1 MNHEY, CDR2 SVGAGI. This CDR3 spans 14 amino acids. J was trimmed by 10 bases and V by 5 bases; bases with no gene match: 4. Here the CDR3 reads CASSRGQGESPLHF. The CDR3 region has the DNA TGTGCCAGCAGTCGGGGACAGGGGGAATCACCCCTCCACTTT.

V gene TRBV2 combines with J gene TRBJ1-1; 7 bases match TRBD1. Per germline, CDR1 SNHLY and CDR2 FYNNEI. V shed 1 base, J shed 7 bases, and the junction held 3 bases outside the gene matches. There are 13 residues in the CDR3. For the CDR3, the DNA is TGTGCCAGCAGTGAAGTGGCAGGGGGTGAAGCTTTCTTT. This codes for CASSEVAGGEAFF.

This sequence joins TRBV18 and TRBJ1-5, with 9 bases matching TRBD1. The CDR3 has 15 residues. Germline values: CDR1 KGHSH, CDR2 LQKENI. J lost 5 bases, V lost 3 bases, and 5 bases had no gene match. CDR3 sequence reads: CASSPWTGEDQPQHF. In DNA form, the CDR3 reads TGTGCCAGCTCACCCTGGACAGGGGAGGATCAGCCCCAGCATTTT.

This chain uses TRBV19 with TRBJ1-5, with D possibly TRBD1 on 6 matching bases. CDR3 length equals 15 residues. V was cut by 4 bases and J by 5 bases, with 15 bases left in between. CDR1 and CDR2 (germline): LNHDA, SQIVND (reference sequence). The CDR3 spells CASSRGEGGDQPQHF. The CDR3 region has the DNA TGTGCCAGTAGTAGGGGAGAAGGGGGGGATCAGCCCCAGCATTTT.

V and J are TRBV2 and TRBJ1-5; D not certain. In germline, CDR1 is SNHLY, CDR2 FYNNEI. Trimming shortened V by 5 bases and J by 5 bases, and 10 bases separated the two germline ends. The CDR3 sequence is 13 residues long. The CDR3 sequence: CASSLRGDQPQHF. In DNA form, the CDR3 reads TGTGCCAGCAGTCTACGCGGCGATCAGCCCCAGCATTTT.

This chain connects TRBV5-1 to TRBJ2-7; TRBD1 matches 9 bases. V lost 3 bases, J lost 0 bases, and 1 base stayed unmatched. Germline V gene sequence: CDR1 SGHRS, CDR2 YFSETQ. The CDR3 totals 14 residues. The CDR3 loop reads CASSWDRVSYEQYF. The CDR3 DNA follows: TGCGCCAGCAGCTGGGACAGGGTCTCCTACGAGCAGTACTTC.

V and J are TRBV28 and TRBJ2-1, with D unresolved. The germline V gene has CDR1 MDHEN and CDR2 SYDVKM. V was pared by 2 bases and J by 6 bases, with 8 bases between. The CDR3 extends over 13 amino acids. This CDR3 is CASSLASPNEQFF. In DNA, the CDR3 is TGTGCCAGCAGTTTAGCGTCTCCCAATGAGCAGTTCTTC.

The rearrangement links TRBV2 to TRBJ2-5, with D possibly TRBD1 on 6 matching bases. The CDR3 has 16 amino acids. Trimming left V 5 bases short and J 2 bases short, with 18 bases between. CDR1 is SNHLY, CDR2 FYNNEI, per germline. The CDR3 sequence is CASSRQRVGGQETQYF. The CDR3 DNA reads as TGTGCCAGCAGTCGCCAGCGCGTAGGGGGTCAAGAGACCCAGTACTTC.

CDR3 in DNA: TGTGCCAGCAGTGACCCGGGACAGGGGAACACTGAAGCTTTCTTT. It is translated as CASSDPGQGNTEAFF. The chain carries TRBV28 and TRBJ1-1, with 9 nucleotides matching TRBD1. Per germline, CDR1 MDHEN and CDR2 SYDVKM. Unmatched junction bases numbered 5, after V lost 5 bases and J lost 1 base. This CDR3 has 15 residues.

The chain combines TRBV28 with TRBJ1-4, with D possibly TRBD1 on 6 matching bases. V lost 7 bases, J lost 5 bases, and 14 bases lay in between. CDR3 length equals 14 residues. CDR1 MDHEN and CDR2 SYDVKM come from the germline V gene. The CDR3 nucleotides read TGTGCCAGCAAAATCCGGGACACGAATGAAAAACTGTTTTTT. Its translation is CASKIRDTNEKLFF.

This clone was recorded once. J is TRBJ1-1 and V is TRBV6-1, with TRBD1 as a possible D gene (5 bases). CDR3 length equals 13 residues. Trimming stripped 3 bases from V and 5 bases from J, with 10 bases between. Germline V CDR1 and CDR2: MNHNS, SASEGT. The CDR3 region is CASSDRGWTEAFF. In DNA, the CDR3 is TGTGCCAGCAGTGATAGGGGTTGGACTGAAGCTTTCTTT.

The J gene is TRBJ2-7, the V gene TRBV6-5; TRBD1 might be the D (5 bases). Between the trimmed V and J ends, which lost 4 bases and 3 bases, there was a span of 10 bases. Germline V CDR1 and CDR2: MNHEY, SVGAGI. The CDR3 consists of 13 residues. The CDR3 DNA reads as TGTGCCAGCAGTTCACAGGATCGCTACGAGCAGTACTTC. Amino acid sequence: CASSSQDRYEQYF.

V gene TRBV27 combines with J gene TRBJ2-7, with D unresolved. CDR3 length: 13 amino acids. Trimming removed 6 bases at V and 7 bases at J, with 16 bases between. CDR1 and CDR2 (germline): MNHEY, SMNVEV (reference sequence). The CDR3 sequence: CASSQIIPGEQYF. CDR3 in DNA: TGTGCCAGCAGCCAGATCATACCGGGTGAGCAGTACTTC.

The genes are TRBV28 and TRBJ2-1; weak D call: TRBD1 (5 bases). Trimming took 5 bases from V and 2 from J, leaving 16 bases between them. Germline values: CDR1 MDHEN, CDR2 SYDVKM. The CDR3 totals 16 residues. The CDR3 coding sequence is TGTGCCAGCAGTCCGCCCGGCGAAGGGGCCTACAATGAGCAGTTCTTC. Its translation is CASSPPGEGAYNEQFF. Based on the CDR3 plus reference TRBV28 and TRBJ2-1, the full variable domain is DVKVTQSSRYLVKRTGEKVFLECVQDMDHENMFWYRQDPGLGLRLIYFSYDVKMKEKGDIPEGYSVSREKKERFSLILESASTNQTSMYLCASSPPGEGAYNEQFFGPGTRLTVL.

The rearrangement uses TRBV5-1 and TRBJ2-1; D is unclear. The CDR3 contains 15 residues. Trimming took off 0 bases at V and 4 bases at J, with 11 bases between the two ends. The germline gives CDR1 SGHRS, CDR2 YFSETQ. CDR3 in amino acids: CASSLGESQYNEQFF. DNA for the CDR3: TGCGCCAGCAGCTTGGGAGAATCTCAATACAATGAGCAGTTCTTC.

This chain uses TRBV18 with TRBJ2-1, with unresolved D. Germline CDR1 KGHSH, CDR2 LQKENI. The length of the CDR3 is 16 residues. V was trimmed by 0 bases and J by 7 bases, leaving 16 bases between them. The CDR3 nucleotides read TGTGCCAGCTCACCACCGGTTCAGTGGTATTATAATGAGCAGTTCTTC. Amino acids: CASSPPVQWYYNEQFF.

The chain joins TRBV9 to TRBJ2-3; 8 positions agree with TRBD2. V shed 5 bases, J shed 2 bases, and the junction held 7 bases outside the gene matches. In germline, CDR1 is SGDLS, CDR2 YYNGEE. The CDR3 sequence is 15 residues long. CDR3 bases: TGTGCCAGCAGGAGGGGCGGGGGGACCACAGATACGCAGTATTTT. Amino acids: CASRRGGGTTDTQYF.

The chain recombines TRBV4-3 with TRBJ1-5, with D unresolved. Germline assignment: CDR1 LGHNA and CDR2 YSLEER. The length of the CDR3 is 17 residues. The V end was cut by 0 bases, the J end by 0 bases, with 12 bases between. The CDR3 sequence: CASSQDPQANSNQPQHF. DNA for the CDR3: TGCGCCAGCAGCCAAGATCCGCAGGCTAATAGCAATCAGCCCCAGCATTTT.

The chain employs TRBV29-1 and TRBJ2-3, with TRBD2 matching 8 bases. This CDR3 has 16 amino acids. V shed 3 bases, J shed 1 base, and the junction held 9 bases outside the gene matches. Germline lookup yields CDR1 SQVTM and CDR2 ANQGSEA. In DNA, the CDR3 is TGCAGCGTTGAGGGGACTAGGGATTCTCGCACAGATACGCAGTATTTT. Its translation: CSVEGTRDSRTDTQYF.

The V gene is TRBV29-1, the J gene TRBJ2-3; maybe TRBD1 (6 bases). V lost 4 bases and J lost 4, with 21 bases in between. CDR3 length equals 16 residues. CDR1 is SQVTM, CDR2 ANQGSEA, per germline. The CDR3 reads CSVGGGRGGSADTQYF. CDR3 nucleotides: TGCAGCGTTGGTGGTGGCAGGGGTGGGTCGGCAGATACGCAGTATTTT.

The V and J genes are TRBV11-3 and TRBJ2-7; 8 bases are a match to TRBD1. Germline CDR1 and CDR2: SGHNT and YENEEA. V was pared by 5 bases and J by 2 bases, with 11 bases of the junction left unmatched. CDR3 size: 16 residues. The CDR3 protein is CASSPAGQGAAYEQYF. As DNA, the CDR3 is TGTGCCAGCAGCCCTGCTGGACAGGGAGCAGCCTACGAGCAGTACTTC.

This chain connects TRBV19 to TRBJ2-1; 8 bases map to TRBD2. The CDR3 covers 16 residues. V dropped 3 bases and J dropped 7; count of bases not matched to a gene: 11. The germline V gene has CDR1 LNHDA and CDR2 SQIVND (reference sequence). The CDR3 DNA reads as TGTGCCAGTAGTATTTTGGGAGCGGGAGAGGTGAATGAGCAGTTCTTC. Translated: CASSILGAGEVNEQFF. The full variable domain, its missing parts supplied by reference TRBV19 and TRBJ2-1, is DGGITQSPKYLFRKEGQNVTLSCEQNLNHDAMYWYRQDPGQGLRLIYYSQIVNDFQKGDIAEGYSVSREKKESFPLTVTSAQKNPTAFYLCASSILGAGEVNEQFFGPGTRLTVL.

This chain links TRBV18 with TRBJ2-2; 7 bases map to TRBD2. The J segment lost 2 bases and the V segment lost 2 bases, leaving 5 bases of the junction unmatched. CDR1 is KGHSH, CDR2 LQKENI, per germline. The CDR3 covers 16 residues. In DNA, the CDR3 is TGTGCCAGCTCACCAGGGCTAGCGGCCAACACCGGGGAGCTGTTTTTT. This translates into CASSPGLAANTGELFF.

The chain couples TRBV25-1 to TRBJ2-3; the match to TRBD2 covers 11 bases. Trimming took 6 bases from V and 8 from J; bases not matched to a gene: 4. CDR1 is MGHDK and CDR2 is SYGVNS in the germline V gene. This CDR3 contains 13 residues. CDR3 residues: CASRTSGAGTQYF. The CDR3 region has the DNA TGTGCCAGCAGGACTAGCGGGGCCGGTACGCAGTATTTT.

The chain uses TRBV11-2 and TRBJ2-3; D perhaps matches TRBD2 (6 bases). This CDR3 region has 12 residues. The V gene's germline CDR1 is SGHAT and CDR2 FQNNGV. V was shortened by 5 bases and J by 6 bases, with 9 bases between the two germline ends. CDR3 region: CASSHGGDTQYF. CDR3 nucleotides: TGTGCCAGCAGCCATGGGGGGGATACGCAGTATTTT. Filled out from reference TRBV11-2 and TRBJ2-3, the complete variable domain reads EAGVAQSPRYKIIEKRQSVAFWCNPISGHATLYWYQQILGQGPKLLIQFQNNGVVDDSQLPKDRFSAERLKGVDSTLKIQPAKLEDSAVYLCASSHGGDTQYFGPGTRLTVL.

CDR3: CSVDPGLAGVYNEQFF. The CDR3, as DNA: TGCAGCGTTGACCCGGGACTAGCGGGAGTCTACAATGAGCAGTTCTTC. The chain combines TRBV29-1 with TRBJ2-1, with TRBD2 matching over 14 bases. J lost 3 bases, V lost 3 bases, and 4 bases had no gene match. Germline V gene sequence: CDR1 SQVTM, CDR2 ANQGSEA. The CDR3 extends over 16 amino acids.

The chain employs TRBV6-1 and TRBJ2-3, with 9 nucleotides matching TRBD1. Germline trimming cut 7 bases from V and 4 bases from J; bases unmatched to any gene: 3. The CDR3 consists of 13 residues. Germline CDR1 MNHNS, CDR2 SASEGT. In DNA, the CDR3 is TGTGCCAGCACGGACAGGGGTGCAGATACGCAGTATTTT. Protein: CASTDRGADTQYF.

The chain links TRBV5-5 to TRBJ2-4; TRBD2 is a possible D gene (6 bases). The germline V gene has CDR1 SGHKS and CDR2 YYEKEE (reference sequence). The V and J ends lost 1 base and 0 bases respectively, with 11 bases between them. The CDR3 loop spans 16 amino acids. The CDR3 DNA reads as TGTGCCAGCAGCTTGATAGGGAGGTTAGCCAAAAACATTCAGTACTTC. It translates to CASSLIGRLAKNIQYF. The full variable domain, its missing parts supplied by reference TRBV5-5 and TRBJ2-4, is DAGVTQSPTHLIKTRGQQVTLRCSPISGHKSVSWYQQVLGQGPQFIFQYYEKEERGRGNFPDRFSARQFPNYSSELNVNALLLGDSALYLCASSLIGRLAKNIQYFGAGTRLSVL.

The chain carries TRBV4-1 and TRBJ1-2; D possibly corresponds to TRBD1 (6 bases). The CDR3 consists of 15 residues. Trimming cost V 4 bases and J 2 bases, with 14 bases left between them. Germline loops: CDR1 MGHRA, CDR2 YSYEKL. The CDR3 bases are TGCGCCAGCAGCCTCCCGGGACAACCAAACTATGGCTACACCTTC. The encoded protein is CASSLPGQPNYGYTF.